This passage covers 32 T cell receptor beta chains from one sample sequenced in a study of T cells in tumors after PD-1 blockade. Assay used: immunoSEQ multiplex PCR; TCRdb lists only in-frame clones, some missing. The profile covers under 75,000 clones, with about 74% appearing a single time and over 3.5% taken by the ten largest. Source: PBMCs, taken after anti-PD-1 treatment. Receptors were obtained from a human donor with basal cell carcinoma.

The chain's CDR3 is CASSLTGGAYGYTF. Here the CDR3 DNA reads TGTGCCAGCAGCTTGACAGGGGGCGCTTATGGCTACACCTTC. The chain uses TRBV5-4 and TRBJ1-2; 9 nucleotides match TRBD1. The CDR3 is 14 residues long. Germline V gene sequence: CDR1 SGHNT, CDR2 YYREEE (reference sequence). The V gene end was trimmed by 1 base and the J gene end by 5 bases; junction bases not matched to a gene: 3.

The V gene is TRBV6-5, the J gene TRBJ2-1; D ambiguous. V shed 6 bases and J shed 8 bases, with 8 bases lying between them. Germline CDR1 MNHEY, CDR2 SVGAGI. The CDR3 is 11 amino acids. As DNA, the CDR3 is TGTGCCAGCAGCGCCCGAGATGAGCAGTTCTTC. Translation: CASSARDEQFF.

V is TRBV19 and J is TRBJ1-6; D is unresolved. Trimming shortened V by 3 bases and J by 9 bases, and 15 bases separated the two germline ends. This CDR3 comprises 15 residues. Germline CDR1 reads LNHDA; CDR2 reads SQIVND (reference sequence). CDR3 DNA sequence: TGTGCCAGTAGTATTTCCGCCTCACTCGGTTCACCCCTCCACTTT. This translates into CASSISASLGSPLHF.

The V gene is TRBV29-1, the J gene TRBJ1-1; no firm D call. V was cut by 3 bases and J by 3 bases, with 5 bases left in between. Germline lookup yields CDR1 SQVTM and CDR2 ANQGSEA. This CDR3 contains 11 residues. The CDR3 spells CSVERDTEAFF. CDR3 coding DNA: TGCAGCGTTGAGCGGGACACTGAAGCTTTCTTT. Drawing the rest from reference TRBV29-1 and TRBJ1-1, the complete variable domain is SAVISQKPSRDICQRGTSLTIQCQVDSQVTMMFWYRQQPGQSLTLIATANQGSEATYESGFVIDKFPISRPNLTFSTLTVSNMSPEDSSIYLCSVERDTEAFFGQGTRLTVV.

This clone was picked up many times. V is TRBV2 and J is TRBJ2-5; D is uncertain. The CDR3 length is 13 residues. Germline values: CDR1 SNHLY, CDR2 FYNNEI. V shed 2 bases and J shed 7 bases, with 11 bases lying between them. This chain's CDR3 is CASSEPFLVTQYF. CDR3 coding DNA: TGTGCCAGCAGTGAACCGTTTTTAGTGACCCAGTACTTC.

The chain recombines TRBV7-2 with TRBJ2-2, with D hard to call. This CDR3 contains 15 residues. Germline V gives CDR1 SGHTA, CDR2 FQGNSA. V gave up 2 bases and J gave up 4 bases, with 11 bases separating them. The CDR3 DNA sequence: TGTGCCAGCAGCTTAAGGTTCTATCTCACCGGGGAGCTGTTTTTT. Translation gives CASSLRFYLTGELFF.

This clone has a handful of counts. The chain links TRBV5-1 to TRBJ2-6; D gene ambiguous. Trimming pared 0 bases from V and 0 bases from J, leaving 7 bases between. Germline loops: CDR1 SGHRS, CDR2 YFSETQ. The CDR3 contains 16 residues. CDR3 region: CASSLGDYSGANVLTF. The CDR3 nucleotides are TGCGCCAGCAGCTTGGGGGATTACTCTGGGGCCAACGTCCTGACTTTC. Variable domain in full (rest from reference TRBV5-1 and TRBJ2-6): KAGVTQTPRYLIKTRGQQVTLSCSPISGHRSVSWYQQTPGQGLQFLFEYFSETQRNKGNFPGRFSGRQFSNSRSEMNVSTLELGDSALYLCASSLGDYSGANVLTFGAGSRLTVL.

J is TRBJ2-7 and V is TRBV9; D might be TRBD1 or TRBD2, each matching 7 bases. V was clipped by 4 bases and J by 3 bases, with 29 bases between them. Germline V lookup: CDR1 SGDLS, CDR2 YYNGEE. The CDR3 has 19 amino acids. CDR3 coding DNA: TGTGCCAGCAGCAGAGAGGGAGGGGGCGGTGTCGGTCTTCGCTACGAGCAGTACTTC. It codes for CASSREGGGGVGLRYEQYF.

The chain has TRBV20-1 and TRBJ2-4, with D possibly matching TRBD1 (5 bases). CDR1 DFQATT and CDR2 SNEGSKA come from the germline V gene (reference sequence). With 3 bases removed from V and 3 bases from J, the gap between germline ends came to 9 bases. The CDR3 contains 13 residues. The CDR3 nucleotides are TGCAGTGCTAGTGAAGGGGACAAAAACATTCAGTACTTC. Its protein product is CSASEGDKNIQYF.

This clone was seen a few times. V gene TRBV5-6 combines with J gene TRBJ2-7; no clear D. Germline V lookup: CDR1 SGHDT, CDR2 YYEEEE. The CDR3 extends over 13 amino acids. The ends were cut back, 1 base at V and 0 bases at J, with 5 bases in the middle. Written as DNA, the CDR3 is TGTGCCAGCAGCTTGTCCAACTCCTACGAGCAGTACTTC. This encodes CASSLSNSYEQYF. The variable domain in full, completed from reference TRBV5-6 and TRBJ2-7, reads DAGVTQSPTHLIKTRGQQVTLRCSPKSGHDTVSWYQQALGQGPQFIFQYYEEEERQRGNFPDRFSGHQFPNYSSELNVNALLLGDSALYLCASSLSNSYEQYFGPGTRLTVT.

The chain uses TRBV6-5 and TRBJ1-5; D gene unclear. CDR1 and CDR2 (germline): MNHEY, SVGAGI. The ends were cut back, 6 bases at V and 8 bases at J, with 17 bases in the middle. The CDR3 has 14 amino acids. The CDR3 reads CASSPQVLGKPQHF. CDR3 in DNA: TGTGCCAGCAGCCCCCAGGTCTTAGGGAAGCCCCAGCATTTT.

This rearrangement joins TRBV30 to TRBJ1-1; D is ambiguous. V lost 0 bases to trimming and J lost 2 bases, with 13 bases between them. The CDR3 loop spans 15 amino acids. Germline-derived CDR1 and CDR2 are GTSNPN and SVGIG (reference sequence). For the CDR3, the DNA is TGTGCCTGGAGTGTAAAGGGCTGGTATAACACTGAAGCTTTCTTT. Its translation: CAWSVKGWYNTEAFF.

The chain carries TRBV6-5 and TRBJ1-2, with D possibly matching TRBD1 (5 bases). This CDR3 comprises 13 residues. CDR1 is MNHEY and CDR2 is SVGAGI in the germline V gene. With 2 bases removed from V and 2 bases from J, the gap between germline ends came to 6 bases. CDR3: CASSYGGNYGYTF. In DNA, the CDR3 is TGTGCCAGCAGTTACGGGGGAAACTATGGCTACACCTTC.

This clone was seen only once. This rearrangement joins TRBV3-1 (or the pseudogene TRBV3-2) to TRBJ2-3; 8 nucleotides align to TRBD1. There are 16 residues in the CDR3. Trimming removed 0 bases from V and 3 bases from J; junction bases left unmatched: 5. Germline-derived CDR1 and CDR2 are LGHDT and YNNKEL (reference sequence). CDR3 residues: CASSQESGGATDTQYF. The CDR3, as DNA: TGTGCCAGCAGCCAAGAGTCAGGGGGCGCGACAGATACGCAGTATTTT.

V is TRBV19 and J is TRBJ1-1; 7 bases match TRBD1. The CDR3 spans 14 residues. J lost 7 bases, V lost 5 bases, and 10 bases had no gene match. Germline CDR1 is LNHDA and CDR2 is SQIVND (reference sequence). This CDR3 reads CASSPRKQGSEAFF. CDR3 sequence (DNA): TGTGCCAGTAGTCCACGGAAACAGGGGAGTGAAGCTTTCTTT.

The V gene is TRBV19, the J gene TRBJ2-3; TRBD2 aligns across 10 bases. The CDR3 contains 15 residues. V was clipped by 8 bases and J by 2 bases; unmatched bases: 7. Germline V gives CDR1 LNHDA, CDR2 SQIVND (reference sequence). This CDR3 reads CASRSGGVLTDTQYF. The CDR3 nucleotides are TGTGCCAGTCGGAGCGGGGGGGTACTCACAGATACGCAGTATTTT.

The count of this clone is one. The chain combines TRBV11-3 with TRBJ2-5; D call uncertain. This CDR3 has 13 amino acids. CDR1 SGHNT and CDR2 YENEEA come from the germline V gene. The V end was cut by 0 bases, the J end by 7 bases, with 9 bases between. CDR3 region: CASSLDRKGTQYF. In DNA, the CDR3 is TGTGCCAGCAGCTTAGATCGGAAAGGGACCCAGTACTTC.

V usage is TRBV28 and J usage is TRBJ1-2, with 7 nucleotides matching TRBD1. Germline CDR1 MDHEN, CDR2 SYDVKM. This CDR3 has 15 residues. J was trimmed by 4 bases and V by 5 bases; bases with no gene match: 10. CDR3 region: CASSPLDREGYGYTF. The CDR3 DNA reads TGTGCCAGCAGTCCCCTAGACAGGGAGGGCTATGGCTACACCTTC.

The chain couples TRBV2 to TRBJ2-5, with D possibly matching TRBD2 (7 bases). Trimming shortened V by 1 base and J by 5 bases, and 11 bases separated the two germline ends. The germline CDR1 and CDR2 sequences are SNHLY and FYNNEI. CDR3 length: 14 amino acids. CDR3 protein: CASSEVGRGETQYF. CDR3 DNA sequence: TGTGCCAGCAGTGAAGTGGGGAGGGGGGAGACCCAGTACTTC.

V usage is TRBV25-1 and J usage is TRBJ2-1; tentatively, D is TRBD1 or TRBD2 (6 bases each). V lost 5 bases and J lost 9, with 11 bases in between. From germline, CDR1 is MGHDK and CDR2 SYGVNS. The CDR3 is made up of 12 amino acids. Here the CDR3 reads CASSPGAGEQFF. The DNA of the CDR3 is TGTGCCAGCAGTCCGGGGGCAGGTGAGCAGTTCTTC.

This chain connects TRBV4-1 to TRBJ2-3, with TRBD2 as a possible D gene (6 bases). The CDR3 runs to 14 residues. Germline CDR1 is MGHRA and CDR2 is YSYEKL. Trimming took off 5 bases at V and 6 bases at J, with 15 bases between the two ends. CDR3 region: CASSALKSGDTQYF. In DNA form, the CDR3 reads TGCGCCAGCAGCGCGCTTAAAAGCGGGGATACGCAGTATTTT.

The chain couples TRBV5-1 to TRBJ2-1; D call uncertain. V lost 1 base and J lost 5, with 7 bases in between. CDR1 SGHRS and CDR2 YFSETQ come from the germline V gene. This CDR3 contains 13 residues. The DNA for the CDR3 is TGCGCCAGCAGCTTGCAGGTAGACAATGAGCAGTTCTTC. Amino acid sequence: CASSLQVDNEQFF. Drawing the rest from reference TRBV5-1 and TRBJ2-1, the complete variable domain is KAGVTQTPRYLIKTRGQQVTLSCSPISGHRSVSWYQQTPGQGLQFLFEYFSETQRNKGNFPGRFSGRQFSNSRSEMNVSTLELGDSALYLCASSLQVDNEQFFGPGTRLTVL.

The genes are TRBV6-5 and TRBJ1-6; no clear D. The CDR3 is made up of 14 amino acids. The V end was cut by 8 bases, the J end by 0 bases, with 8 bases between. Germline V lookup: CDR1 MNHEY, CDR2 SVGAGI. CDR3 nucleotide sequence: TGTGCCAGCGGGGTCAGCTCCTATAATTCACCCCTCCACTTT. Translation: CASGVSSYNSPLHF.

The rearrangement uses TRBV30 and TRBJ1-3; 8 bases fit TRBD1. Trimming removed 5 bases from V and 2 bases from J; junction bases left unmatched: 14. Germline V gives CDR1 GTSNPN, CDR2 SVGIG (reference sequence). The CDR3 is 17 amino acids. This chain's CDR3 is CAWGPRRQTGAGNTIYF. CDR3 nucleotides: TGTGCCTGGGGTCCTAGGCGTCAGACAGGGGCTGGAAACACCATATATTTT.

Only a few counts were recorded for this clone. The genes are TRBV28 and TRBJ2-2; 11 bases match TRBD1. Trimming cost V 1 base and J 6 bases; bases outside gene matches: 7. This CDR3 contains 17 residues. Germline values: CDR1 MDHEN, CDR2 SYDVKM. In DNA form, the CDR3 reads TGTGCCAGCAGTTTATCTAAGTGGGACAGGGGGGCCGGGGAGCTGTTTTTT. It specifies CASSLSKWDRGAGELFF.

CDR3 in amino acids: CASSLGGLAGDRAKNIQYF. The DNA for the CDR3 is TGTGCCAGCAGCTTAGGGGGACTAGCGGGGGACCGGGCCAAAAACATTCAGTACTTC. The chain couples TRBV7-8 to TRBJ2-4, with TRBD2 matching 14 bases. This CDR3 spans 19 amino acids. Losses at the gene ends were 1 base for V and 1 base for J; bases not matched to a gene: 6. The germline CDR1 and CDR2 sequences are SGHVS and FQNEAQ.

Comments on this clone: Sequence at one end of the junction differs from germline and may be a read error. The V and J genes are TRBV3-1 (or the pseudogene TRBV3-2) and TRBJ1-2; 7 bases agree with TRBD1. CDR1 LGHDT and CDR2 YNNKEL come from the germline V gene (reference sequence). CDR3 length: 13 residues. CDR3 in amino acids: CASSQEEGQKRLF. As DNA, the CDR3 is TGTGCCAGCAGCCAAGAAGAGGGACAGAAGAGGCTCTTC.

The CDR3: CASLVAGGPVGGELFF. In DNA, the CDR3 is TGCGCCAGCCTCGTAGCGGGGGGGCCCGTCGGCGGGGAGCTGTTTTTT. The J gene is TRBJ2-2, the V gene TRBV10-1, with TRBD2 matching 11 bases. The CDR3 runs 16 residues. CDR1 and CDR2 (germline): WNHNN, SYGVQD (reference sequence). V gave up 8 bases and J gave up 7 bases; unmatched junction bases: 12.

V usage is TRBV27 and J usage is TRBJ2-3; D not certain. Germline CDR1 MNHEY, CDR2 SMNVEV (reference sequence). The germline V and J ends were trimmed by 5 bases and 3 bases, with 9 bases remaining between them. This CDR3 has 13 residues. CDR3 in amino acids: CASSRQRTDTQYF. Here the CDR3 DNA reads TGTGCCAGCAGTCGGCAGAGAACAGATACGCAGTATTTT.

Notes on this clone: Other DNA variants within this sample encode the same CDR3. This chain joins TRBV6-5 and TRBJ2-5; 7 positions match TRBD1. Germline CDR1 is MNHEY and CDR2 is SVGAGI. Trimming cost V 3 bases and J 1 base; bases outside gene matches: 8. This CDR3 spans 16 amino acids. CDR3 amino acids: CASSYSTGEFQETQYF. CDR3 coding DNA: TGTGCCAGCAGTTATTCAACAGGGGAATTCCAAGAGACCCAGTACTTC.

The CDR3 protein is CASSEQGSYTEAFF. In DNA form, the CDR3 reads TGTGCCAGCAGTGAACAGGGTTCCTACACTGAAGCTTTCTTT. V and J are TRBV6-1 and TRBJ1-1, with a tentative D call TRBD1 (5 bases). The CDR3 has 14 residues. The germline V gene encodes CDR1 MNHNS and CDR2 SASEGT. The ends were cut back, 2 bases at V and 3 bases at J, with 10 bases in the middle.

The V call is TRBV5-1, the J call TRBJ2-3, with a possible D match to TRBD1 (6 bases). The ends were cut back, 4 bases at V and 2 bases at J, with 11 bases in the middle. Per germline, CDR1 SGHRS and CDR2 YFSETQ. The CDR3 loop spans 14 amino acids. The CDR3, as DNA: TGCGCCAGCAGCCCGGGACACTTCACAGATACGCAGTATTTT. This translates into CASSPGHFTDTQYF. Variable domain in full (rest from reference TRBV5-1 and TRBJ2-3): KAGVTQTPRYLIKTRGQQVTLSCSPISGHRSVSWYQQTPGQGLQFLFEYFSETQRNKGNFPGRFSGRQFSNSRSEMNVSTLELGDSALYLCASSPGHFTDTQYFGPGTRLTVL.